These T cell receptor beta chains were read from a single sample in a study of cytomegalovirus exposure and HLA in healthy donors. Sequenced by immunoSEQ multiplex PCR; TCRdb stores in-frame clones only, minus some. The data hold 150,000 to 200,000 clones, with around 77% observed a single time. Sequenced material: PBMCs. These receptors came from a woman aged 30 to 39 in good health and CMV-seronegative. Each CDR3 is given with its conserved first and last residue. Each record gives: V gene, clone size, J gene, D gene, CDR3 DNA, CDR3 protein. A D gene is named only where the DNA matches it firmly. Where a row states a size, it is once, few, many or the class of an expanded clone; other rows omit it.

>TRBV5-1|NA|TRBJ2-3|NA
TGCGCCAGCAGCTTGCAAGGGACATTAAGACCCCTGCGCACAGATACGCAGTATTTT
CASSLQGTLRPLRTDTQYF
>TRBV11-1|NA|TRBJ2-2|TRBD1
TGTGCCAGCAGGTGGACAGGTCGGGCCGGGGAGCTGTTTTTT
CASRWTGRAGELFF
>TRBV5-1|NA|TRBJ2-7|NA
TGCGCCAGCAGCTCCGCCCGGGGGTTGGAGGAGCAGTACTTC
CASSSARGLEEQYF
>TRBV4-3|few|TRBJ2-7|NA
TGCGCCAGCAGTTACCTTCGGGACTCCTCCTACGAGCAGTACTTC
CASSYLRDSSYEQYF
>TRBV7-6|once|TRBJ2-5|TRBD2
TGTGCCAGCAGCGCCAGGACTAGCGGGCTCCCGTACCAAGAGACCCAGTACTTC
CASSARTSGLPYQETQYF
>TRBV18|NA|TRBJ1-1|NA
TGTGCCAGCTCACGGCCCGGGACAATGAACACTGAAGCTTTCTTT
CASSRPGTMNTEAFF
>TRBV13|NA|TRBJ2-7|TRBD1
TGTGCCAGCAGCTTAGTGGGACAGAGCTCCTACGAGCAGTACTTC
CASSLVGQSSYEQYF
>TRBV19|NA|TRBJ2-1|TRBD2
TGTGCCAGTAGCCGTCGGGACTATGGTGGCGGCAATGAGCAGTTCTTC
CASSRRDYGGGNEQFF
>TRBV6-5|NA|TRBJ2-7|TRBD1
TGTGCCAGCAGTTACTCTACCGGGACAGGGGCCTACGAGCAGTACTTC
CASSYSTGTGAYEQYF
>TRBV6-5|NA|TRBJ1-2|NA
TGTGCCAGTCACCTCCGCTACGGAGCTAACTATGGCTACACCTTC
CASHLRYGANYGYTF
>TRBV28|NA|TRBJ2-5|NA
TGTGCCAGCACCCGGGAGACAGACCAAGAGACCCAGTACTTC
CASTRETDQETQYF
>TRBV30|NA|TRBJ1-1|NA
TGTGCCTGGAGAAGACGCAGGCGGGAGACTGAAGCTTTCTTT
CAWRRRRRETEAFF
>TRBV4-1|NA|TRBJ2-7|TRBD2
TGCGCCAGCAGCCAAGAACAGATCGGGAGGGAGCAGTACTTC
CASSQEQIGREQYF
>TRBV10-1|NA|TRBJ1-1|TRBD1
TGCGCCAGCAAGACAGGGGAGTCGAACACTGAAGCTTTCTTT
CASKTGESNTEAFF
>TRBV7-2|NA|TRBJ2-3|TRBD2
TGTGCCAGCACCAATAGCGGGAGGGCAGTAGATACGCAGTATTTT
CASTNSGRAVDTQYF
>TRBV30|NA|TRBJ1-5|NA
TGTGCCTGGAGTGTACGGTATAGCAATCAGCCCCAGCATTTT
CAWSVRYSNQPQHF
>TRBV9|few|TRBJ1-3|TRBD1
TGTGCCAGCAGCGCCCGGGACAGTTCCTTCTCTGGAAACACCATATATTTT
CASSARDSSFSGNTIYF
>TRBV7-9|NA|TRBJ1-2|NA
TGTGCCAGCAGCTTAAGGGGTCCCACAGGGCGAACCCTTAACTATGGCTACCCCTTC
CASSLRGPTGRTLNYGYPF
>TRBV19|NA|TRBJ2-7|TRBD1
TGTGCCAGTAGTTCCGGGACAGGGGTTTCCTACGAGCAGTACTTC
CASSSGTGVSYEQYF
>TRBV29-1|NA|TRBJ2-1|TRBD2
TGCAGCGGGAGCGGGAGGTCCTACAATGAGCAGTTCTTC
CSGSGRSYNEQFF
>TRBV19|once|TRBJ2-1|TRBD1
TGTGCCAGTAGTGCAGGGGGCTTTGGAGCAACGAGGCAGTTCTTC
CASSAGGFGATRQFF
>TRBV19|NA|TRBJ2-3|TRBD2
TGTGCCAGTAGTATTGGGCTAGCGGGGCCACTAACTACGCAGTATTTT
CASSIGLAGPLTTQYF
>TRBV14|NA|TRBJ2-7|TRBD2
TGTGCCAGCAGCCAACTTAGCGGGGGGACGCCGGGGGAGCAGTACTTC
CASSQLSGGTPGEQYF
>TRBV4-3|NA|TRBJ2-1|TRBD2
TGCGCCAGCAGCCAAAGAGCGGGAATATACAATGAGCAGTTCTTC
CASSQRAGIYNEQFF
>TRBV19|NA|TRBJ1-1|TRBD1
TGTGCCAGTAGAAACAGGGGGTTGGCTGAAGCTTTCTTT
CASRNRGLAEAFF
>TRBV6-1|few|TRBJ1-2|NA
TGTGCCAGCTATCGAACGGACACTCGTCTTGGCTACACCTTC
CASYRTDTRLGYTF
>TRBV19|NA|TRBJ2-5|NA
TGTGCCAGTAGTACAGAGGGGGGGCTTCAAGAGACCCAGTACTTC
CASSTEGGLQETQYF
>TRBV20-1|once|TRBJ2-1|NA
TGCAGTGCCCCTTACACTGAGCAGTTCTTC
CSAPYTEQFF
>TRBV6-1|NA|TRBJ1-5|TRBD1
TGTGCCACCCGGGGACAGGGTGGGCAGCCCCAGCATTTT
CATRGQGGQPQHF
>TRBV29-1|NA|TRBJ1-1|TRBD1
TGCAGCGTTGAGAATTGGACAGGCTTGAACACTGAAGCTTTCTTT
CSVENWTGLNTEAFF
>TRBV7-6|NA|TRBJ2-7|NA
TGTGCCAGCAGCTTAGAGGCGGGGAAGAATTCCTACGAGCAGTACTTC
CASSLEAGKNSYEQYF
>TRBV7-2|few|TRBJ2-7|TRBD2
TGTGCCAGCAGCCCGACTAGCGGGATTGCTTACGAGCAGTACTTC
CASSPTSGIAYEQYF
>TRBV6-1|NA|TRBJ2-7|TRBD1
TGTGCCAGCCGGGACAGGGGAAACTACGAGCAGTACTTC
CASRDRGNYEQYF
>TRBV6-5|NA|TRBJ1-6|NA
TGTGCCAGCAGTTCTCAGGGGTGGGCGAATTCACCCCTCCACTTT
CASSSQGWANSPLHF
>TRBV27|NA|TRBJ1-1|NA
TGTGCCACCTCTATGGCAGGTTCCGCTTGGACTGAAGCTTTCTTT
CATSMAGSAWTEAFF
>TRBV30|NA|TRBJ1-5|NA
TGTGCCTGGAGTGTAACAGACAGCAATCAGCCCCAGCATTTT
CAWSVTDSNQPQHF
>TRBV28|few|TRBJ1-5|NA
TGTGCCAGCAGCCCCCGAATAGCTCCTTATAGCAATCAGCCCCAGCATTTT
CASSPRIAPYSNQPQHF
>TRBV7-6|NA|TRBJ2-1|TRBD2
TGTGCCAGCACCTCTAGCGGGTCTTCCAATGAGCAGTTCTTC
CASTSSGSSNEQFF
>TRBV7-3|few|TRBJ2-6|NA
TGTGCCAGCAGCTCAAGGGGGGGCCTCTTCGGCCCTGGGGCCAACGTCCTGACTTTC
CASSSRGGLFGPGANVLTF
>TRBV7-3|once|TRBJ2-5|TRBD2
TGTGCCAGCAGCCCCGGGACTAGCGGAGAGACCCAGTACTTC
CASSPGTSGETQYF